This T cell receptor (beta chain) came from a study of T cell responses to AZD1222 COVID-19 vaccine. On the study more broadly: Second-dose schedules of about 4 or about 12 weeks were combined. Study-level points and caveats: Clonal diversity was possibly underestimated; the donors were predominantly white British and more often female.

Trimming removed 2 bases from V and 2 bases from J, with 23 bases in between. Germline CDR1 and CDR2: SGHRS and YFSETQ. This CDR3 spans 18 amino acids. This clone has a single count. Its antigen remains unknown. TCRdb's copy holds only in-frame clones and misses some; the assay was immunoSEQ multiplex PCR. In the table there are about 100,000 clones, nearly 95% of which are singletons. This receptor was taken from an adult in good health. The material sequenced was peripheral blood, taken on day 0 of AZD1222 vaccination. The chain carries TRBV5-1 and TRBJ2-7; D possibly uses TRBD1 or TRBD2 (6 bases each). CDR3 DNA sequence: TGCGCCAGCAGCTTACCTACGACAGGACGGGGGTCAACCTACGAGCAGTACTTC. This gives the protein CASSLPTTGRGSTYEQYF.